This T cell receptor (beta chain) was retrieved from a study of Ad26.COV2.S vaccination and SARS-CoV-2 variants. Sample treatment: approximately 18 received Ad26.COV2.S at low or high dose, single or two shots; a few received placebo; per-sample allocation not given. Sampling was done on day 63 after the first vaccine or placebo injection. The donor was a Boston adult aged 18-55 years. Wuhan-strain SARS-CoV-2 spike was expressed by the Ad26 vector that made up the vaccine. Study-level results: Substantial breadth in spike-specific CD8+ and CD4+ T cell responses was reportedly seen after vaccination. Higher spike-specific TCR breadth was found in vaccine recipients than in placebo recipients.

Produced via immunoSEQ multiplex PCR; TCRdb's table is partial and in-frame only. The sample holds 350,000 to 400,000 clones; approximately 89% are singletons and the top ten take 1.5% to 2%. With regard to this clone: The antigen remains unidentified.

Trimming cost V 4 bases and J 7 bases; bases outside gene matches: 8. Germline CDR1 SGHRS, CDR2 YFSETQ. The CDR3 has 15 residues. The starting material was peripheral blood, obtained in a trial of Ad26.COV2.S vaccine versus placebo. This chain connects TRBV5-1 to TRBJ2-7; 13 bases are shared with TRBD2. This receptor was obtained from a person aged 18-65 years who received the Ad26.COV2.S COVID-19 vaccine or a placebo. The CDR3, as DNA: TGCGCCAGCAGCCTCGGACTAGCGGGAGTAGGTGAGCAGTACTTC. The encoded protein is CASSLGLAGVGEQYF.